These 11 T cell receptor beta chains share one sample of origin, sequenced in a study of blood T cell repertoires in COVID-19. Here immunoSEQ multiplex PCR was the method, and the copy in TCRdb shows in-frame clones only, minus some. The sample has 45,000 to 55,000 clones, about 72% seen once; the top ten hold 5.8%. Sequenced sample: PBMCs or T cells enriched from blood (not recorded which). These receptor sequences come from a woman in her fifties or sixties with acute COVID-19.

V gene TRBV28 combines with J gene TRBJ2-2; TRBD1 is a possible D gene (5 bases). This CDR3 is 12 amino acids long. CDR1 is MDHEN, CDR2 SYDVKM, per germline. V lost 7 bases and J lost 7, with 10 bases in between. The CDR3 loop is CASTPRGGELFF. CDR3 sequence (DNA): TGTGCCAGCACCCCTAGGGGCGGGGAGCTGTTTTTT.

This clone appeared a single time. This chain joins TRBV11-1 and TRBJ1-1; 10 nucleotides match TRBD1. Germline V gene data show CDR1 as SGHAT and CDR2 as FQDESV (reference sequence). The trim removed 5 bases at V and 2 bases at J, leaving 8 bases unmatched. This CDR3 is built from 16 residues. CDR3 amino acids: CASSAPDRGHNTEAFF. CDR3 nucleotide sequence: TGTGCCAGCAGCGCTCCCGACAGGGGGCATAACACTGAAGCTTTCTTT.

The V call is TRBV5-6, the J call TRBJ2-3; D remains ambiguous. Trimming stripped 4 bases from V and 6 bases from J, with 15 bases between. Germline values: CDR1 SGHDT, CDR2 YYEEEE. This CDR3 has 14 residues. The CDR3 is CASSLDSRGDTQYF. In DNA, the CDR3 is TGTGCCAGCAGCCTAGACTCGAGAGGCGATACGCAGTATTTT.

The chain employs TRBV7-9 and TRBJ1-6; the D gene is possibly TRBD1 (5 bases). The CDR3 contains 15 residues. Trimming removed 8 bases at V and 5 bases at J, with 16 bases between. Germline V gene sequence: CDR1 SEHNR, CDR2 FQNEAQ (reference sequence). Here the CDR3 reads CASSFAGLNNSPLHF. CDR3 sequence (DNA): TGTGCCAGCTCATTTGCGGGACTGAATAATTCACCCCTCCACTTT.

The CDR3 region is CASSPQGLTSDEQFF. The CDR3 coding sequence is TGTGCCAGCAGCCCCCAGGGACTGACCTCCGATGAGCAGTTCTTC. The chain couples TRBV6-4 to TRBJ2-1, with D perhaps matching TRBD2 (6 bases). Germline CDR1 reads MRHNA; CDR2 reads SNTAGT. CDR3 length equals 15 residues. Trimming took 6 bases from V and 8 from J, leaving 20 bases between them.

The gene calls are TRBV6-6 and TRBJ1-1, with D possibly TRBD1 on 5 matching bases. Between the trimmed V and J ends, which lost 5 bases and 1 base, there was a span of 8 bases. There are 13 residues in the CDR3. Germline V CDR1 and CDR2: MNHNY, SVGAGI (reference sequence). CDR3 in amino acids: CASSDRQNTEAFF. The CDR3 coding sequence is TGTGCCAGCAGTGACAGACAGAACACTGAAGCTTTCTTT.

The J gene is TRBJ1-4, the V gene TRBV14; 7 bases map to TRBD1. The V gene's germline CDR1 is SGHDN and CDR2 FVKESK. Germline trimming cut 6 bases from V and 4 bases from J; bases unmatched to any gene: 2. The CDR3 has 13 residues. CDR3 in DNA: TGTGCCAGCAGACGACAGGGTAATGAAAAACTGTTTTTT. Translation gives CASRRQGNEKLFF.

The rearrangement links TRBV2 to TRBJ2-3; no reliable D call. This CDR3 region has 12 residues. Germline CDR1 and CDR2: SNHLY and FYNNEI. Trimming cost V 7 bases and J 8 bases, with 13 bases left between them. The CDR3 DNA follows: TGTGCCAGCATGGAAGACCGAGGTACGCAGTATTTT. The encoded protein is CASMEDRGTQYF.

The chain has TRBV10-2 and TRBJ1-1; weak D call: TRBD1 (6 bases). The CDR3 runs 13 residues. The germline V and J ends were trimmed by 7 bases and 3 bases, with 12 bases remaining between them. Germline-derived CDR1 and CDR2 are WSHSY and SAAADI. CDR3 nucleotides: TGCGCCAGCAATCCTACAGGGTACACTGAAGCTTTCTTT. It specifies CASNPTGYTEAFF.

CDR3 amino acids: CASSFGGGTGPGQPQHF. The CDR3 DNA follows: TGTGCCAGCAGCTTCGGAGGTGGGACAGGGCCAGGTCAGCCCCAGCATTTT. The rearrangement links TRBV7-8 to TRBJ1-5; 9 positions match TRBD1. Germline V CDR1 and CDR2: SGHVS, FQNEAQ. The CDR3 extends over 17 amino acids. The V gene end was trimmed by 3 bases and the J gene end by 6 bases; junction bases not matched to a gene: 12.

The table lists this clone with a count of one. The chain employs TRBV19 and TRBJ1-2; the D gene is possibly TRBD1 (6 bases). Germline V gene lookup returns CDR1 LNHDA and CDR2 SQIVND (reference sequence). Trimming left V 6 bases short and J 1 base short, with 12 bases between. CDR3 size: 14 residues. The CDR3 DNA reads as TGTGCCAGTAGATACAGGGCACATAACTATGGCTACACCTTC. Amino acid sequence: CASRYRAHNYGYTF.